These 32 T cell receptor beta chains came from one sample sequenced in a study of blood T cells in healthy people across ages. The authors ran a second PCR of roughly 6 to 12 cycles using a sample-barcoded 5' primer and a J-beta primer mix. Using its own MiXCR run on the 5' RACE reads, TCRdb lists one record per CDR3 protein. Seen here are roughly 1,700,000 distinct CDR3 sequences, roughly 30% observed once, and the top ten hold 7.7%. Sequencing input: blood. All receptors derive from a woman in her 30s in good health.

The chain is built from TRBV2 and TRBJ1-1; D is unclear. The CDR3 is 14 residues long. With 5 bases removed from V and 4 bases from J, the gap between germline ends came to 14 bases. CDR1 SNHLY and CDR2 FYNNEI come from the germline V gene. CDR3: CASSWARDSTEAFF. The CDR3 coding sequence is TGTGCCAGCAGTTGGGCGCGCGATAGCACTGAAGCTTTCTTT.

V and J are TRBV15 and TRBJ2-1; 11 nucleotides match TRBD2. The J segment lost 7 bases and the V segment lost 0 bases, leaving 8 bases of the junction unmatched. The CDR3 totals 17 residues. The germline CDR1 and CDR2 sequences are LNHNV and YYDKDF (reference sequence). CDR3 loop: CATSRDSGTSGQNEQFF. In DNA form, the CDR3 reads TGTGCCACCAGCAGAGATTCCGGGACTAGCGGTCAGAATGAGCAGTTCTTC.

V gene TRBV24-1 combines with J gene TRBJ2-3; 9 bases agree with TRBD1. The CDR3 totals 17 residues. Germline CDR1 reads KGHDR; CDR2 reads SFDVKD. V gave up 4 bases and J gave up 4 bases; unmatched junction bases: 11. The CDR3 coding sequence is TGTGCCACCAGTGAAATACGGACAGGGGAAGGTTCAGATACGCAGTATTTT. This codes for CATSEIRTGEGSDTQYF.

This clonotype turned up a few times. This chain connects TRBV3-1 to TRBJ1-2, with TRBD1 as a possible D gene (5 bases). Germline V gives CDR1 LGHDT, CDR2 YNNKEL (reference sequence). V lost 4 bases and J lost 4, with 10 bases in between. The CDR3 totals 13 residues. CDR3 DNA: TGTGCCAGCAGCCCGGAGAGGGGCTATGGCTACACCTTC. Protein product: CASSPERGYGYTF.

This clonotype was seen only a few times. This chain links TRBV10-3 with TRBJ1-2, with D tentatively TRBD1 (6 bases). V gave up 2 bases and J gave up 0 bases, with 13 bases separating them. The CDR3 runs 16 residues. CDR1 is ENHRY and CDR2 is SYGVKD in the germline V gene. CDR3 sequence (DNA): TGTGCCATCAGTGAGCCTGGACAGATATCTAACTATGGCTACACCTTC. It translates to CAISEPGQISNYGYTF.

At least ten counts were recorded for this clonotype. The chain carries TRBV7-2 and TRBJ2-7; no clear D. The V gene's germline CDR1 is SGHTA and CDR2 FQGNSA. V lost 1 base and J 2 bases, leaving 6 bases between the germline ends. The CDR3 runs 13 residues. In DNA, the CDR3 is TGTGCCAGCAGCTTAGGTATGGCCTACGAGCAGTACTTC. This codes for CASSLGMAYEQYF.

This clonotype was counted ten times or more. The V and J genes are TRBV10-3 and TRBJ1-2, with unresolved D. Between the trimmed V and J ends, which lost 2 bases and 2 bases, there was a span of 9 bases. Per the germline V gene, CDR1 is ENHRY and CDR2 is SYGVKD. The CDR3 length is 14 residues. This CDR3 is CAISEMGSNYGYTF. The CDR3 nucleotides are TGTGCCATCAGTGAGATGGGGTCCAACTATGGCTACACCTTC.

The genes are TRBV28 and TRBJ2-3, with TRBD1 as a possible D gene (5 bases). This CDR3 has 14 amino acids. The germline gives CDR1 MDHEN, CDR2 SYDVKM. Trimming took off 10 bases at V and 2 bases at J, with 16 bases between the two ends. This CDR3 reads CANVGQGLTDTQYF. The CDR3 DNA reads TGTGCCAACGTGGGCCAGGGCCTCACAGATACGCAGTATTTT.

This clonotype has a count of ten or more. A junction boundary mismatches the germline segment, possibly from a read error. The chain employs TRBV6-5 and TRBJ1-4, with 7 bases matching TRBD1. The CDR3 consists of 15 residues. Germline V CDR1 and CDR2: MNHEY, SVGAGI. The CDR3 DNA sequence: TGTGCCAGCAGTCCAACAGGGGCTTTGAATGGAAAACTGTTTTTT. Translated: CASSPTGALNGKLFF.

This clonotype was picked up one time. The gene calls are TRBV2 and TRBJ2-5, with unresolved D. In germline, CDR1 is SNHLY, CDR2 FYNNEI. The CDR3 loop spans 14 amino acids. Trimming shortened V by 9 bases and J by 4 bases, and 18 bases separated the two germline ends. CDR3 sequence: CASCRISGRETQYF. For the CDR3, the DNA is TGTGCCAGTTGTAGGATCTCCGGGCGAGAGACCCAGTACTTC.

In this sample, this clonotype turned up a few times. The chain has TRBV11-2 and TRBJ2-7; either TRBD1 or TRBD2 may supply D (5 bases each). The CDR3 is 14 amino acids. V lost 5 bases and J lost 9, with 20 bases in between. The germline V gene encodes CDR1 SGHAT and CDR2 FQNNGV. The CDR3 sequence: CASSPGTLPYGQYF. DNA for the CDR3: TGTGCCAGCAGCCCCGGGACCCTTCCCTATGGGCAGTACTTC.

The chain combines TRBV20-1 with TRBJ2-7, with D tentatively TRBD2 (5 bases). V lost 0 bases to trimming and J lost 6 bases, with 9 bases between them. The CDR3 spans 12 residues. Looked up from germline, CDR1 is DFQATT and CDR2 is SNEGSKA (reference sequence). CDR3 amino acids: CSARDWGAEQYF. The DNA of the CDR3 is TGCAGTGCTAGAGATTGGGGAGCCGAGCAGTACTTC.

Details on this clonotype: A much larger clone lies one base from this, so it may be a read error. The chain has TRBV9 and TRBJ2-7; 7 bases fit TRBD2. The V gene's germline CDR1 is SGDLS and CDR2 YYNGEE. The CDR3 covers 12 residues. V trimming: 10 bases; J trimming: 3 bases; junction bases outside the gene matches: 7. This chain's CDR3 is CAGGTTNYEQYF. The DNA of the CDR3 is TGTGCCGGCGGGACTACCAACTACGAGCAGTACTTC.

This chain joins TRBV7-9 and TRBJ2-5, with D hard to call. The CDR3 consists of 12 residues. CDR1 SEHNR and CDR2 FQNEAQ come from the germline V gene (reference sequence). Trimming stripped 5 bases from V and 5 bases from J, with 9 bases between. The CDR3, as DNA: TGTGCCAGCAGCCCCTTCTTCGAGACCCAGTACTTC. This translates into CASSPFFETQYF. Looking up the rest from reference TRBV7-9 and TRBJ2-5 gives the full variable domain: DTGVSQNPRHKITKRGQNVTFRCDPISEHNRLYWYRQTLGQGPEFLTYFQNEAQLEKSRLLSDRFSAERPKGSFSTLEIQRTEQGDSAMYLCASSPFFETQYFGPGTRLLVL.

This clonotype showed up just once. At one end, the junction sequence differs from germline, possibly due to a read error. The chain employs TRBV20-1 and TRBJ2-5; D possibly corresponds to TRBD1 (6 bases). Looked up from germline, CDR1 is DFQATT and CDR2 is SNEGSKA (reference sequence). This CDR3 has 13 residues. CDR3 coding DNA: TGCAGTGCTAGGGTTGGACAGCAAGAGACCCTGTACTTC. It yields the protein CSARVGQQETLYF.

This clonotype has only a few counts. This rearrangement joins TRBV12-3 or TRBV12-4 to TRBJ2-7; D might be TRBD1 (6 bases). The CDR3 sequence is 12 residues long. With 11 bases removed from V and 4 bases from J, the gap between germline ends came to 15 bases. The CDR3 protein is CAVGQQIYEQYF. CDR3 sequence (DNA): TGTGCCGTCGGACAGCAAATATACGAGCAGTACTTC.

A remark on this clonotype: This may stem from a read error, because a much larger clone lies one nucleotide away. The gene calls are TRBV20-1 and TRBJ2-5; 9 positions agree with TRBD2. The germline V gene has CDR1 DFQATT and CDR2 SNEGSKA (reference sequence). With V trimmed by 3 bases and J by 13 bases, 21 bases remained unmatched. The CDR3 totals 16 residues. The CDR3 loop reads CSASYRGLARGYERYF. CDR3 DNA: TGCAGTGCTAGTTACCGGGGACTAGCTAGGGGGTACGAGCGGTACTTC.

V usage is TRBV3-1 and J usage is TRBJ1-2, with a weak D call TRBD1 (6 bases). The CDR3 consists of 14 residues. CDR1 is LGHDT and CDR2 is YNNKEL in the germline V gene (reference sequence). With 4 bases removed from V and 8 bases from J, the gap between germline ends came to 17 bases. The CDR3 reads CASSPPGGSRGYTF. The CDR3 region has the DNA TGTGCCAGCAGCCCACCGGGGGGCTCTAGAGGCTACACCTTC. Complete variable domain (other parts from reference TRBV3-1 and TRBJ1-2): DTAVSQTPKYLVTQMGNDKSIKCEQNLGHDTMYWYKQDSKKFLKIMFSYNNKELIINETVPNRFSPKSPDKAHLNLHINSLELGDSAVYFCASSPPGGSRGYTFGSGTRLTVV.

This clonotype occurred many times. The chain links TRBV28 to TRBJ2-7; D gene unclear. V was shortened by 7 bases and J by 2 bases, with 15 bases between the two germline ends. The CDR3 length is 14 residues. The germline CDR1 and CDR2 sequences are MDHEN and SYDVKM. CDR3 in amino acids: CASNVGLQTYEQYF. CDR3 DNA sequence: TGTGCCAGCAACGTAGGATTGCAGACCTACGAGCAGTACTTC.

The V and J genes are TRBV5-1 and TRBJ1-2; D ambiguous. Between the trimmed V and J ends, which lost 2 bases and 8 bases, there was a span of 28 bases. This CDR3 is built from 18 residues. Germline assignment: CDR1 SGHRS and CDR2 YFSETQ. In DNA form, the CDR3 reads TGCGCCAGCAGCTTACGGTCGAACTGGGCCAGTGGGGATGTCGGCTACACCTTC. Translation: CASSLRSNWASGDVGYTF.

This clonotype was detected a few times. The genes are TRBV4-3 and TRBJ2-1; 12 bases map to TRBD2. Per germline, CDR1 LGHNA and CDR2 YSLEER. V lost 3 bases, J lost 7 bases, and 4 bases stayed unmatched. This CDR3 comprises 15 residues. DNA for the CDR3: TGCGCCAGCAGCCAGTTACTAGCGGGAGGAAATGAGCAGTTCTTC. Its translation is CASSQLLAGGNEQFF.

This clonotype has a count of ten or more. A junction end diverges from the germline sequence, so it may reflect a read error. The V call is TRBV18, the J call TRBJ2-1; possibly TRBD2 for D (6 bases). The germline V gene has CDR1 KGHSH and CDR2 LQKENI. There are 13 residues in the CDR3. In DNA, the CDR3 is TGCGCCAGCAGCCCCGGGACTGACAATGAGCAGTTCTTC. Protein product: CASSPGTDNEQFF.

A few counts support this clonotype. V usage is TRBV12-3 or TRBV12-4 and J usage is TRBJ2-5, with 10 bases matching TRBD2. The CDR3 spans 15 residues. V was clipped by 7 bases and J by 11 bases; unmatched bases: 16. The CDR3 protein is CASTKGLASNNEQYF. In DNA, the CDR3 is TGTGCCAGCACCAAGGGACTAGCGAGTAACAATGAGCAGTACTTC.

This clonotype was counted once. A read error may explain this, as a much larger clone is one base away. The CDR3 nucleotides read TGCAGTACCCAGGGACACCTTGAGCGGGGAACCTACGAGCAGTACTTC. Its translation: CSTQGHLERGTYEQYF. The chain employs TRBV20-1 and TRBJ2-7, with a possible D match to TRBD2 (7 bases). CDR3 length equals 16 residues. V was shortened by 8 bases and J by 2 bases, with 25 bases between the two germline ends. Germline V gene lookup returns CDR1 DFQATT and CDR2 SNEGSKA (reference sequence).

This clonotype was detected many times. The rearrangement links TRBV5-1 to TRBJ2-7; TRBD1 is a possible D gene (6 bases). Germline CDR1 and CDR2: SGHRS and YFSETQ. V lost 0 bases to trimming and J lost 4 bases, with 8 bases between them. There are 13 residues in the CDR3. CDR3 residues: CASSLEDRYEQYF. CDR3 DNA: TGCGCCAGCAGCTTGGAGGACAGATACGAGCAGTACTTC.

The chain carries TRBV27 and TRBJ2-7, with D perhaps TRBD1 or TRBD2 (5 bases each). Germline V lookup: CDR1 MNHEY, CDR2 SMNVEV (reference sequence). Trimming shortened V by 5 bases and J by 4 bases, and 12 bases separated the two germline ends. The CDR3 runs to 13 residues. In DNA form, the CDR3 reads TGTGCCAGCAGTCGGGACCCTTCTTACGAGCAGTACTTC. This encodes CASSRDPSYEQYF.

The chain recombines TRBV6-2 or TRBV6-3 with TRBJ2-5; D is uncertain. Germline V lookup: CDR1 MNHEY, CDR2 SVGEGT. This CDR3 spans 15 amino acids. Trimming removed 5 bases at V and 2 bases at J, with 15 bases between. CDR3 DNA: TGTGCCAGCAGTCCAATGTCGGGCTATCAAGAGACCCAGTACTTC. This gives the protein CASSPMSGYQETQYF.

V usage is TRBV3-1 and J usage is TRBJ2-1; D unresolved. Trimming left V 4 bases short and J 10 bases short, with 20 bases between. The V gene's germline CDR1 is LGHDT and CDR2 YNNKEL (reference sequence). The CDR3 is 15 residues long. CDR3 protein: CASSPQGASSYEQFF. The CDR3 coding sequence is TGTGCCAGCAGCCCCCAAGGTGCAAGCTCCTACGAGCAGTTCTTC.

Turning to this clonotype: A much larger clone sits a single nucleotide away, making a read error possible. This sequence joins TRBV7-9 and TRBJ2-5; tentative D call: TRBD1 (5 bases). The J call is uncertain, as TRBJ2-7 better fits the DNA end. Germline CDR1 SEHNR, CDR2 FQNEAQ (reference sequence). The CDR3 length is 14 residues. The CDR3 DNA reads TGTGCCAGCAGCTTAGGACAGTTACGAGGCGAGCAGTACTTC. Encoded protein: CASSLGQLRGEQYF.

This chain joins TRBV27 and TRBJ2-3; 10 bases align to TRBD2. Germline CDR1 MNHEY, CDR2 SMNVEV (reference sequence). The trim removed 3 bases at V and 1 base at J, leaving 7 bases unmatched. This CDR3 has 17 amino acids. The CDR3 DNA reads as TGTGCCAGCAGTTTCAGCGGGGGGGCCGGGGGCACAGATACGCAGTATTTT. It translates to CASSFSGGAGGTDTQYF.

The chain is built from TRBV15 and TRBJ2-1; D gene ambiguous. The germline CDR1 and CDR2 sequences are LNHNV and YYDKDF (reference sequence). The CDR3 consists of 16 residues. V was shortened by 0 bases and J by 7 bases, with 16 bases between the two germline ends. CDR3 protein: CATSRDLPGPVNEQFF. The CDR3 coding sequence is TGTGCCACCAGCAGAGATCTCCCAGGCCCGGTGAATGAGCAGTTCTTC.

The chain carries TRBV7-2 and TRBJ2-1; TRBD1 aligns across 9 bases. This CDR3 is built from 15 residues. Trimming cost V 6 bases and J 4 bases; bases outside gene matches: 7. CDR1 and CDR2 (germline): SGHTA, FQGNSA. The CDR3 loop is CASRWDRAPYNEQFF. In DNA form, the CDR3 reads TGTGCCAGCAGGTGGGACAGGGCCCCGTACAATGAGCAGTTCTTC.